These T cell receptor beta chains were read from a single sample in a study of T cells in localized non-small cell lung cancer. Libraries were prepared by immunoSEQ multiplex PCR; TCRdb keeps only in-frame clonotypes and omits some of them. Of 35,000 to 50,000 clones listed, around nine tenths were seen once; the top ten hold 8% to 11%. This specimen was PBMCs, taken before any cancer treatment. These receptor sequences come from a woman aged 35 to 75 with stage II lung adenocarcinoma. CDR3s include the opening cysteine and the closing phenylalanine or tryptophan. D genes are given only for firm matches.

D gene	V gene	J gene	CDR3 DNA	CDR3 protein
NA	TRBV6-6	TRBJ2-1	TGTGCCAGCAGTTTTGGTAATGAGCAGTTCTTC	CASSFGNEQFF
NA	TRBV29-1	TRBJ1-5	TGCATCCCACGGGGGCCGATCAATCAGCCCCAGCATTTT	CIPRGPINQPQHF
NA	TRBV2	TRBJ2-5	TGTGCCAGCAGTGAAGTGATGTACGGAGGAGAGACCCAGTACTTC	CASSEVMYGGETQYF
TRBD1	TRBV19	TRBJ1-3	TGTGCCAGTAGTATATGGACAGGGGCTGGAAACACCATATATTTT	CASSIWTGAGNTIYF
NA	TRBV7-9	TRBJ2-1	TGTGCCAGCAGCTTAGTCGGATCTTTTCGGAATGAGCAGTTCTTC	CASSLVGSFRNEQFF
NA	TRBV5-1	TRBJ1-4	TGCGCCAGCAGCTTGGCCCCCGGGGGTGGAGAAAAACTGTTTTTT	CASSLAPGGGEKLFF
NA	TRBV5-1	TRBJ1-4	TGCGCCAGCAGCTTGGCCATGAGCCAGGGAGAAAAACTGTTTTTT	CASSLAMSQGEKLFF
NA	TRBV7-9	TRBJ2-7	TGTGCCAGCAGCTTAACGGCAGGGGGGCACGAGCAGTACTTC	CASSLTAGGHEQYF
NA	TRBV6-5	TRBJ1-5	TGTGCCAGCAGTTACTCGGGGATCGGCAATCAGCCCCAGCATTTT	CASSYSGIGNQPQHF
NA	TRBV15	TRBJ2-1	TGTGCCACCAGCAGAGTAGGGGTTCCCAATGAGCAGTTCTTC	CATSRVGVPNEQFF